Below are 28 T cell receptor beta chains sequenced from a single sample in a study of T cell changes during pregnancy in multiple sclerosis. Assay used: immunoSEQ multiplex PCR; TCRdb lists only in-frame clones, some missing. The sample contains tens of thousands of clones, roughly 94% of which appear only once. Sequencing was performed on peripheral blood, taken in the third trimester of pregnancy. These TCRs come from a female donor with multiple sclerosis, enrolled in a pregnancy study.

The chain has TRBV25-1 and TRBJ1-2; TRBD1 is a possible D gene (5 bases). V shed 9 bases and J shed 7 bases, with 12 bases lying between them. The germline V gene has CDR1 MGHDK and CDR2 SYGVNS. CDR3 length equals 11 residues. The CDR3 sequence: CASSRGSGYTF. CDR3 coding DNA: TGTGCCAGTAGTAGGGGAAGTGGCTACACCTTC.

This chain joins TRBV7-9 and TRBJ2-2, with D perhaps TRBD2 (6 bases). V lost 4 bases, J lost 6 bases, and 9 bases lay in between. Looked up from germline, CDR1 is SEHNR and CDR2 is FQNEAQ (reference sequence). The CDR3 loop spans 13 amino acids. The CDR3 reads CASSSTSPGELFF. DNA for the CDR3: TGTGCCAGCAGCTCGACTAGTCCCGGGGAGCTGTTTTTT.

V and J are TRBV27 and TRBJ2-3; 9 bases are a match to TRBD2. CDR3 size: 17 residues. Germline-derived CDR1 and CDR2 are MNHEY and SMNVEV (reference sequence). J was trimmed by 3 bases and V by 5 bases; bases with no gene match: 12. The CDR3 here is CASSEAGLAGRTDTQYF. CDR3 coding DNA: TGTGCCAGCAGTGAAGCTGGGCTAGCGGGACGAACAGATACGCAGTATTTT.

CDR3 loop: CASSRGQGFNQPQHF. DNA of the CDR3: TGTGCCAGTAGTAGGGGACAGGGGTTTAATCAGCCCCAGCATTTT. The chain carries TRBV19 and TRBJ1-5; 10 positions match TRBD1. The CDR3 runs to 15 residues. Trimming cost V 4 bases and J 4 bases; bases outside gene matches: 4. CDR1 and CDR2 from the germline V gene are LNHDA and SQIVND (reference sequence).

For the CDR3, the DNA is TGCGCCAGCAGCGGAGGGACGGAAAACACCGGGGAGCTGTTTTTT. This gives the protein CASSGGTENTGELFF. The chain recombines TRBV5-1 with TRBJ2-2; D may be TRBD2 (6 bases). V lost 4 bases to trimming and J lost 2 bases, with 12 bases between them. Per the germline V gene, CDR1 is SGHRS and CDR2 is YFSETQ. This CDR3 spans 15 amino acids.

The chain carries TRBV9 and TRBJ2-7, with D perhaps matching TRBD1 (5 bases). The V end was cut by 0 bases, the J end by 2 bases, with 18 bases between. The CDR3 spans 17 residues. In germline, CDR1 is SGDLS, CDR2 YYNGEE. The DNA of the CDR3 is TGTGCCAGCAGCGTAGGAGTATCTTCAGGGTTCCCCTACGAGCAGTACTTC. This translates into CASSVGVSSGFPYEQYF.

The rearrangement joins TRBV27 to TRBJ2-3; a weak D match, TRBD2 (5 bases). This CDR3 spans 15 amino acids. With 3 bases removed from V and 2 bases from J, the gap between germline ends came to 12 bases. Germline V gene lookup returns CDR1 MNHEY and CDR2 SMNVEV (reference sequence). CDR3 residues: CASSLRSGPTDTQYF. The CDR3 nucleotides are TGTGCCAGCAGTTTGAGAAGCGGCCCCACAGATACGCAGTATTTT.

The chain combines TRBV11-3 with TRBJ1-1; 9 bases are shared with TRBD1. The CDR3 spans 15 residues. V dropped 1 base and J dropped 1; count of bases not matched to a gene: 1. Per the germline V gene, CDR1 is SGHNT and CDR2 is YENEEA. CDR3 residues: CASSLGTGENTEAFF. The DNA for the CDR3 is TGTGCCAGCAGCTTAGGGACAGGGGAGAACACTGAAGCTTTCTTT.

The genes are TRBV6-1 and TRBJ2-3; TRBD2 matches at 7 bases. V shed 10 bases and J 2 bases; nucleotides not matched to a gene: 6. Germline CDR1 MNHNS, CDR2 SASEGT. This CDR3 is 13 amino acids long. The CDR3 region has the DNA TGTGCCATTCTAGCGGCTTACACAGATACGCAGTATTTT. It yields the protein CAILAAYTDTQYF.

V gene TRBV7-9 combines with J gene TRBJ2-1; tentatively, D is TRBD2 (5 bases). CDR1 SEHNR and CDR2 FQNEAQ come from the germline V gene (reference sequence). The CDR3 is 15 residues long. V lost 2 bases and J 7 bases, leaving 15 bases between the germline ends. In DNA, the CDR3 is TGTGCCAGCAGCTTACTCTTAAGCGGAAGGAATGAGCAGTTCTTC. Protein: CASSLLLSGRNEQFF. Using reference TRBV7-9 and TRBJ2-1 for the parts outside the CDR3, the full variable domain is DTGVSQNPRHKITKRGQNVTFRCDPISEHNRLYWYRQTLGQGPEFLTYFQNEAQLEKSRLLSDRFSAERPKGSFSTLEIQRTEQGDSAMYLCASSLLLSGRNEQFFGPGTRLTVL.

As regards this clone: Other DNA sequences in this sample translate to the same CDR3. V usage is TRBV5-1 and J usage is TRBJ1-1; weak D call: TRBD1 (5 bases). The CDR3 runs to 13 residues. Trimming took 0 bases from V and 4 from J, leaving 7 bases between them. In germline, CDR1 is SGHRS, CDR2 YFSETQ. CDR3 in amino acids: CASSLGGGTEAFF. DNA of the CDR3: TGCGCCAGCAGCTTGGGGGGGGGCACTGAAGCTTTCTTT.

The chain combines TRBV7-6 with TRBJ2-2, with 8 nucleotides matching TRBD2. Germline loops: CDR1 SGHVS, CDR2 FNYEAQ. Germline trimming cut 2 bases from V and 3 bases from J; bases unmatched to any gene: 5. The CDR3 has 16 amino acids. CDR3 amino acids: CASSLPAGVDTGELFF. CDR3 in DNA: TGTGCCAGCAGCTTACCAGCGGGAGTGGACACCGGGGAGCTGTTTTTT.

This clone was detected once. The chain joins TRBV4-1 to TRBJ2-7; 14 nucleotides line up with TRBD2. CDR1 MGHRA and CDR2 YSYEKL come from the germline V gene. This CDR3 spans 16 amino acids. V lost 2 bases and J lost 3; bases outside the gene matches: 3. The CDR3 reads CASSQPGTSGSYEQYF. In DNA form, the CDR3 reads TGCGCCAGCAGCCAACCCGGGACTAGCGGGAGCTACGAGCAGTACTTC.

The chain employs TRBV19 and TRBJ2-7; weak D call: TRBD2 (5 bases). V shed 6 bases and J shed 6 bases, with 24 bases lying between them. Germline V gene data show CDR1 as LNHDA and CDR2 as SQIVND (reference sequence). The CDR3 is 16 amino acids. The CDR3 protein is CASRPPLGAGKGEQYF. The CDR3 bases are TGTGCCAGTAGACCCCCTTTGGGAGCAGGTAAGGGCGAGCAGTACTTC.

The V call is TRBV13, the J call TRBJ2-7; D is uncertain. CDR3 size: 14 residues. Germline values: CDR1 PRHDT, CDR2 FYEKMQ (reference sequence). Trimming took off 1 base at V and 2 bases at J, with 9 bases between the two ends. The DNA for the CDR3 is TGTGCCAGCAGCTTAGCTGAGTCCCCCTACGAGCAGTACTTC. It is translated as CASSLAESPYEQYF. The full variable domain, in which reference TRBV13 and TRBJ2-7 provide the parts outside the CDR3, is AAGVIQSPRHLIKEKRETATLKCYPIPRHDTVYWYQQGPGQDPQFLISFYEKMQSDKGSIPDRFSAQQFSDYHSELNMSSLELGDSALYFCASSLAESPYEQYFGPGTRLTVT.

The chain has TRBV5-1 and TRBJ1-1, with 7 positions matching TRBD1. The V gene end was trimmed by 4 bases and the J gene end by 1 base; junction bases not matched to a gene: 4. This CDR3 is 14 amino acids long. Germline assignment: CDR1 SGHRS and CDR2 YFSETQ. The CDR3 DNA is TGCGCCAGCAGCACTGGACAGGCGAACACTGAAGCTTTCTTT. Its translation is CASSTGQANTEAFF.

V is TRBV18 and J is TRBJ2-7; 8 nucleotides line up with TRBD1. Per the germline V gene, CDR1 is KGHSH and CDR2 is LQKENI. V trimming: 5 bases; J trimming: 4 bases; junction bases outside the gene matches: 7. CDR3 length equals 14 residues. DNA for the CDR3: TGTGCCAGCTCATTGGACAGGGTCGTGTACGAGCAGTACTTC. It is translated as CASSLDRVVYEQYF.

The rearrangement links TRBV29-1 to TRBJ1-4; D gene ambiguous. The V end lost 6 bases, the J end lost 0 bases, and 11 bases lay between the germline ends. The CDR3 totals 14 residues. Per the germline V gene, CDR1 is SQVTM and CDR2 is ANQGSEA. The CDR3 is CSVKTDATNEKLFF. CDR3 DNA sequence: TGCAGCGTGAAAACAGACGCAACTAATGAAAAACTGTTTTTT.

This clone occurred a few times. V and J are TRBV14 and TRBJ2-7; D may be TRBD2 (5 bases). Germline lookup yields CDR1 SGHDN and CDR2 FVKESK. Trimming left V 0 bases short and J 2 bases short, with 14 bases between. The CDR3 sequence is 16 residues long. CDR3 DNA sequence: TGTGCCAGCAGCCAAGAGACCTACGGGGTGGCCTACGAGCAGTACTTC. Protein sequence: CASSQETYGVAYEQYF.

The J gene is TRBJ1-1, the V gene TRBV4-3; D unresolved. The germline V and J ends were trimmed by 0 bases and 5 bases, with 13 bases remaining between them. CDR3 length equals 15 residues. From germline, CDR1 is LGHNA and CDR2 YSLEER. The CDR3 coding sequence is TGCGCCAGCAGCCAAGAAGTTCGGGGTAGGACTGAAGCTTTCTTT. Translation: CASSQEVRGRTEAFF.

V gene TRBV6-1 combines with J gene TRBJ2-7; 7 bases map to TRBD2. The germline gives CDR1 MNHNS, CDR2 SASEGT. V shed 3 bases and J 4 bases; nucleotides not matched to a gene: 3. This CDR3 is 13 amino acids long. This CDR3 is CASSEGGRYEQYF. The CDR3 DNA reads TGTGCCAGCAGTGAGGGCGGGAGATACGAGCAGTACTTC.

The chain couples TRBV5-1 to TRBJ2-2; D call uncertain. V was trimmed by 7 bases and J by 4 bases, leaving 8 bases between them. This CDR3 comprises 12 residues. Germline V gene sequence: CDR1 SGHRS, CDR2 YFSETQ. The CDR3 loop is CASLDTTGELFF. CDR3 bases: TGCGCCAGCCTTGACACCACCGGGGAGCTGTTTTTT.

V and J are TRBV6-1 and TRBJ1-1; D is perhaps TRBD1 (6 bases). The CDR3 extends over 14 amino acids. The germline CDR1 and CDR2 sequences are MNHNS and SASEGT. V dropped 4 bases and J dropped 1 base, with 10 bases sitting between them. CDR3 DNA sequence: TGTGCCAGCAGTGGAGGGGGGGCGAACACTGAAGCTTTCTTT. Amino acids: CASSGGGANTEAFF.

The chain couples TRBV30 to TRBJ1-2; 11 bases align to TRBD1. The CDR3 contains 15 residues. In germline, CDR1 is GTSNPN, CDR2 SVGIG (reference sequence). Trimming took 2 bases from V and 2 from J; bases not matched to a gene: 4. As DNA, the CDR3 is TGTGCCTGGAGTCCAAGGACAGGGGGCAACTATGGCTACACCTTC. It encodes CAWSPRTGGNYGYTF.

V and J are TRBV20-1 and TRBJ2-3; D gene uncertain. This CDR3 contains 11 residues. V was cut by 1 base and J by 7 bases, with 6 bases left in between. Looked up from germline, CDR1 is DFQATT and CDR2 is SNEGSKA (reference sequence). The CDR3: CSARVAYTQYF. CDR3 DNA: TGCAGTGCTAGAGTAGCTTATACGCAGTATTTT.

The genes are TRBV2 and TRBJ2-1, with 10 bases lining up with TRBD1. The germline gives CDR1 SNHLY, CDR2 FYNNEI. The CDR3 consists of 16 residues. Trimming removed 0 bases from V and 6 bases from J; junction bases left unmatched: 5. CDR3 sequence: CASSEAGTGVANEQFF. The CDR3 coding sequence is TGTGCCAGCAGTGAAGCTGGGACAGGGGTGGCCAATGAGCAGTTCTTC.

The CDR3 bases are TGTGCCAGCAGCTTGTCGACGGGTCAGCCCCAGCATTTT. Protein: CASSLSTGQPQHF. The chain combines TRBV5-5 with TRBJ1-5; D not resolved. Germline values: CDR1 SGHKS, CDR2 YYEKEE (reference sequence). CDR3 length: 13 amino acids. Between the trimmed V and J ends, which lost 1 base and 6 bases, there was a span of 8 bases.

The chain uses TRBV4-2 and TRBJ2-1, with 9 nucleotides matching TRBD2. After removal of 0 bases from V and 4 bases from J, the junction contained 4 bases not matched to a gene. The CDR3 is made up of 16 amino acids. Germline assignment: CDR1 LGHNA and CDR2 YNFKEQ. CDR3 amino acids: CASSQDSLAGYNEQFF. CDR3 coding DNA: TGTGCCAGCAGCCAAGATTCTCTAGCGGGGTACAATGAGCAGTTCTTC.